The subject of this entry is one T cell receptor (beta chain). This sample was taken from a study of blood T cell repertoires in COVID-19. Whole-study context: PBMCs, B-cell-depleted T cells, or T cells provided the cDNA or gDNA that made up the material.

Here immunoSEQ multiplex PCR was the method, and the copy in TCRdb shows in-frame clones only, minus some. The repertoire holds about 140,000 clones, with just under 90% as singletons. This sequence originates from a woman in her forties with acute or convalescent COVID-19. What was sequenced was peripheral blood.

This CDR3 reads CASSFGDGTDTQYF. The CDR3 DNA reads as TGCGCCAGCAGCTTCGGGGATGGCACAGATACGCAGTATTTT. The rearrangement joins TRBV5-1 to TRBJ2-3; perhaps TRBD2 as D (5 bases). Between the trimmed V and J ends, which lost 2 bases and 1 base, there was a span of 8 bases. The germline V gene encodes CDR1 SGHRS and CDR2 YFSETQ. The CDR3 is 14 residues long.